Listed below are T cell receptor beta chains from one sample, sequenced in a study of T cells in localized non-small cell lung cancer. Repertoires were generated with immunoSEQ multiplex PCR, while TCRdb's copy carries only in-frame clones and drops some. The table has around 40,000 clones, roughly nine tenths seen once. Sequenced material: peripheral blood, taken before any cancer treatment. The receptors were gathered from a woman aged 18 to 55 with stage III lung adenocarcinoma. CDR3s include the opening cysteine and the closing phenylalanine or tryptophan. The D gene is left open where the match is weak. Some rows have no size entry. The others give once, few or many, or a class for an expanded clone.

j_call d_call clone_size v_call cdr3_aa cdr3_nt
TRBJ2-7 NA few TRBV7-9 CASSSDYEQYF TGTGCCAGCAGCTCCGATTACGAGCAGTACTTC
TRBJ1-1 TRBD1 NA TRBV19 CASRLPGTAMNTEAFF TGTGCCAGTAGGTTACCAGGGACAGCCATGAACACTGAAGCTTTCTTT
TRBJ1-5 NA NA TRBV19 CASSIGRFSNQPQHF TGTGCCAGTAGTATCGGCAGGTTTAGCAATCAGCCCCAGCATTTT
TRBJ2-5 NA NA TRBV7-9 CASSLNSQETQYF TGTGCCAGCAGCTTAAACAGCCAAGAGACCCAGTACTTC
TRBJ2-5 NA NA TRBV6-1 CASSRGAWEQYF TGTGCCAGCAGCCGGGGGGCCTGGGAGCAGTACTTC
TRBJ1-2 TRBD1 once TRBV11-2 CASSFAGGAGYGYTF TGTGCCAGCAGCTTCGCAGGGGGCGCCGGCTATGGCTACACCTTC
TRBJ2-3 NA NA TRBV7-2 CASSRLVSDTQYF TGTGCCAGCAGCCGACTAGTGTCAGATACGCAGTATTTT
TRBJ2-5 NA NA TRBV5-1 CASQWSPQDEETQYF TGCGCCAGCCAATGGTCTCCTCAAGATGAAGAGACCCAGTACTTC
TRBJ1-2 TRBD1 once TRBV6-1 CASNVDRVTYGYTF TGTGCCAGCAATGTGGACAGGGTGACCTATGGCTACACCTTC
TRBJ2-1 TRBD1 NA TRBV11-3 CASSPRDRGSNEQFF TGTGCCAGCAGCCCCCGGGACAGGGGGAGCAATGAGCAGTTCTTC
TRBJ2-7 NA once TRBV7-2 CASSNWVDEQYF TGTGCCAGCAGCAATTGGGTGGACGAGCAGTACTTC
TRBJ1-5 NA NA TRBV2 CASNYGGVGPQHF TGTGCCAGCAATTACGGGGGCGTTGGACCCCAGCATTTT
TRBJ1-5 NA NA TRBV19 CASSIGAQPQHF TGTGCCAGTAGTATTGGGGCCCAGCCCCAGCATTTT
TRBJ1-2 NA once TRBV19 CASSIAGLTNYGYTF TGTGCCAGTAGTATAGCGGGCCTTACTAACTATGGCTACACCTTC
TRBJ1-1 NA NA TRBV5-1 CASSSERASDEAFF TGCGCCAGCAGCAGCGAGAGAGCTAGCGACGAAGCTTTCTTT
TRBJ1-3 NA NA TRBV5-4 CASSSPSAGRNTIYF TGTGCCAGCAGCTCGCCGAGCGCCGGGAGAAACACCATATATTTT
TRBJ2-4 NA NA TRBV21-1 CASSKEGLAGETKNIQYF TGTGCCAGCAGCAAAGAAGGATTAGCGGGGGAAACAAAAAACATTCAGTACTTC
TRBJ1-1 NA NA TRBV2 CASSEGNLGKAFF TGTGCCAGCAGTGAGGGGAACCTGGGCAAGGCTTTCTTT
TRBJ1-6 NA NA TRBV4-2 CASSWGGGYNSPLHF TGTGCCAGCAGCTGGGGTGGGGGCTATAATTCACCCCTCCACTTT
TRBJ2-1 TRBD2 NA TRBV7-9 CASSPKPIIAGPDYNEQFF TGTGCCAGCAGCCCTAAACCTATTATAGCGGGTCCGGACTACAATGAGCAGTTCTTC
TRBJ1-6 NA NA TRBV19 CASSPEGRNSPLHF TGTGCCAGTAGCCCCGAGGGCCGAAATTCACCCCTCCACTTT
TRBJ2-5 NA NA TRBV28 CASSLFRAKQETQYF TGTGCCAGCAGTTTATTCAGGGCCAAACAAGAGACCCAGTACTTC
TRBJ1-5 NA NA TRBV12-5 CASGLGTVYSNQPQHF TGTGCTAGTGGTTTGGGTACAGTTTATAGCAATCAGCCCCAGCATTTT
TRBJ2-5 NA once TRBV18 CASSRQVEETQYF TGTGCCAGCTCACGACAGGTGGAGGAGACCCAGTACTTC
TRBJ2-7 NA NA TRBV5-1 CASSSTGGTASYEQYF TGCGCCAGCAGCTCAACCGGAGGGACAGCCTCCTACGAGCAGTACTTC
TRBJ1-6 NA NA TRBV6-1 CASSGGSVPYNSPLHF TGTGCCAGCAGTGGCGGTTCAGTCCCCTATAATTCACCCCTCCACTTT
TRBJ2-5 NA once TRBV18 CASSGTVQETQYF TGTGCCAGCTCGGGGACCGTTCAAGAGACCCAGTACTTC
TRBJ1-5 NA NA TRBV7-9 CASSLWSNQPQHF TGTGCCAGCAGCTTATGGTCAAATCAGCCCCAGCATTTT
TRBJ1-2 TRBD1 NA TRBV6-5 CATTPGQRYGYTF TGTGCCACTACACCGGGACAGCGCTATGGCTACACCTTC
TRBJ2-3 NA NA TRBV29-1 CSVAGVLGTDTQYF TGCAGCGTGGCAGGGGTGTTGGGCACAGATACGCAGTATTTT
TRBJ2-7 NA few TRBV7-3 CASSLKGSDEQYF TGTGCCAGCAGCTTAAAGGGTTCGGACGAGCAGTACTTC
TRBJ1-1 NA NA TRBV6-5 CASSYDMNTEAFF TGTGCCAGCAGTTATGACATGAACACTGAAGCTTTCTTT
TRBJ2-7 NA NA TRBV13 CASSLGGTYEQYF TGTGCCAGCAGCCTCGGAGGGACCTACGAGCAGTACTTC
TRBJ2-5 NA few TRBV7-9 CASRLHGDRETQYF TGTGCCAGCAGGCTTCACGGGGACCGGGAGACCCAGTACTTC
TRBJ2-7 TRBD1 NA TRBV5-1 CASTQGVPTYEQYF TGCGCCAGCACCCAGGGGGTCCCCACCTACGAGCAGTACTTC
TRBJ1-2 TRBD1 NA TRBV7-8 CASSFGTGEVHTF TGTGCCAGCAGCTTCGGGACAGGGGAGGTCCACACCTTC
TRBJ2-7 NA NA TRBV10-1 CASIVPGGRSISSYEQYF TGCGCCAGCATAGTTCCGGGCGGCCGTTCGATCTCCTCCTACGAGCAGTACTTC
TRBJ1-2 TRBD1 NA TRBV6-5 CASSPGDRADGYTF TGTGCCAGCAGTCCCGGGGACAGGGCGGATGGCTACACCTTC
TRBJ1-5 TRBD1 NA TRBV30 CAWSLRDSVGQPQHF TGTGCCTGGAGTTTAAGGGACAGCGTTGGTCAGCCCCAGCATTTT
TRBJ1-2 TRBD1 NA TRBV19 CASTAGGGSYTF TGTGCCAGTACAGCAGGGGGTGGAAGCTACACCTTC
TRBJ2-7 NA NA TRBV7-9 CASSLGQEQYF TGTGCCAGCAGCTTAGGACAGGAGCAGTACTTC
TRBJ2-1 NA NA TRBV6-5 CASSYGQSSYNEQFF TGTGCCAGCAGTTACGGCCAGAGCTCCTACAATGAGCAGTTCTTC
TRBJ1-1 TRBD1 few TRBV13 CASSSPGQGDTEAFF TGTGCCAGCAGCTCGCCGGGACAGGGGGACACTGAAGCTTTCTTT
TRBJ1-1 NA once TRBV7-9 CASRSTQNTEAFF TGTGCCAGCAGATCGACACAGAACACTGAAGCTTTCTTT
TRBJ1-1 NA NA TRBV6-5 CASSYSGGLSFAEAFF TGTGCCAGCAGTTACTCAGGCGGGTTGTCGTTCGCTGAAGCTTTCTTT
TRBJ1-2 NA once TRBV5-1 CASSFEPAYYGYTF TGCGCCAGCAGCTTCGAGCCAGCCTACTATGGCTACACCTTC
TRBJ1-2 TRBD1 NA TRBV5-1 CASSPWTGPSNYGYTF TGCGCCAGCAGCCCATGGACAGGCCCATCTAATTATGGCTACACCTTC
TRBJ1-5 NA NA TRBV7-9 CASSQGVNQPQHF TGTGCCAGCAGCCAAGGGGTTAATCAGCCCCAGCATTTT
TRBJ2-1 NA NA TRBV5-4 CASSLEATADNEQFF TGTGCCAGCAGCTTGGAGGCGACCGCGGACAATGAGCAGTTCTTC
TRBJ2-1 NA NA TRBV7-3 CASSFGSSEEQFF TGTGCCAGCAGCTTTGGGTCTAGCGAGGAGCAGTTCTTC
TRBJ2-5 NA NA TRBV20-1 CSANKKTQYF TGCAGTGCTAACAAAAAGACCCAGTACTTC
TRBJ1-5 TRBD1 once TRBV10-3 CAISDPLTGSNQPQHF TGTGCCATCAGTGATCCCCTGACAGGGAGCAATCAGCCCCAGCATTTT
TRBJ2-1 NA NA TRBV19 CASSTQAGANEQFF TGTGCCAGTAGTACCCAAGCCGGAGCCAATGAGCAGTTCTTC
TRBJ1-1 NA few TRBV7-2 CASSLDPGYTEAFF TGTGCCAGCAGCTTAGATCCTGGGTACACTGAAGCTTTCTTT
TRBJ1-2 TRBD1 NA TRBV7-9 CASSKRGGTGIYGYTF TGTGCCAGCAGCAAACGAGGCGGGACAGGGATCTATGGCTACACCTTC
TRBJ1-1 NA NA TRBV18 CASSPQGTENTEAFF TGTGCCAGCTCCCCTCAAGGGACGGAGAACACTGAAGCTTTCTTT
TRBJ1-3 NA once TRBV6-6 CASSPNSGNTIYF TGTGCCAGCAGTCCAAACTCTGGAAACACCATATATTTT
TRBJ2-1 TRBD2 medium-sized TRBV7-3 CASSSRSGGRGNEQFF TGTGCCAGCAGCTCCCGGAGCGGGGGACGGGGGAATGAGCAGTTCTTC
TRBJ2-1 TRBD1 NA TRBV5-8 CASSLDRGTYNEQFF TGTGCCAGCAGCTTGGACAGGGGGACCTACAATGAGCAGTTCTTC
TRBJ2-2 NA NA TRBV4-1 CASSQDLTGFYTGELFF TGCGCCAGCAGCCAAGATTTAACAGGGTTTTACACCGGGGAGCTGTTTTTT